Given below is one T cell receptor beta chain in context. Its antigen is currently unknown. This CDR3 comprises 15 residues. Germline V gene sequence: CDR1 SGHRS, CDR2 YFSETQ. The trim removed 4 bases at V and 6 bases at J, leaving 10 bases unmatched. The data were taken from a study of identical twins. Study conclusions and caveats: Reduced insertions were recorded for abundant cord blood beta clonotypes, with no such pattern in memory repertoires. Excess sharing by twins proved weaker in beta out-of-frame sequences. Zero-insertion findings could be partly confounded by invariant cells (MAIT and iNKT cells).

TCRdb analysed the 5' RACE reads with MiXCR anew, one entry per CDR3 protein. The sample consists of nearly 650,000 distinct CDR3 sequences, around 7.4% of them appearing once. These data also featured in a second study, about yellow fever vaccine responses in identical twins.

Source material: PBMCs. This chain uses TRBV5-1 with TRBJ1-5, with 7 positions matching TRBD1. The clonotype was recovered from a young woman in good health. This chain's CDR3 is CASSLDRASGQPQHF. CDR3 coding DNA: TGCGCCAGCAGCCTCGACAGGGCGTCGGGTCAGCCCCAGCATTTT. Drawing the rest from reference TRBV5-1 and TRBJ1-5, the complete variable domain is KAGVTQTPRYLIKTRGQQVTLSCSPISGHRSVSWYQQTPGQGLQFLFEYFSETQRNKGNFPGRFSGRQFSNSRSEMNVSTLELGDSALYLCASSLDRASGQPQHFGDGTRLSIL.